This T cell receptor (beta chain) was obtained from a study of T cells in Graves' hyperthyroidism and ophthalmopathy. TCR beta CDR3 regions were amplified from RNA. In the first-round RT-PCR of the TCR CDR3, the HTBI primer set was used. Via MiXCR, TCRdb re-called the multiplex PCR reads, giving one row per CDR3 protein. The sample has some 440,000 distinct CDR3 sequences; 15% to 18% are singletons. A remark on this clonotype: The antigen is unknown.

The CDR3 sequence is 17 residues long. CDR1 and CDR2 from the germline V gene are SNHLY and FYNNEI. V lost 5 bases to trimming and J lost 1 base, with 18 bases between them. Hyperthyroidism of Graves' type that showed no ophthalmopathy progression within 18 months was stable. Investigators excluded patients with uncontrolled infection, other autoimmune disease, pregnancy or lactation. Study-level findings and limits: Stable hyperthyroidism and ophthalmopathy were separated using 13 V-J signatures. Within blood appeared most thyroid clonotypes that had expanded above 0.001.

Sequencing input: blood. This receptor was identified in a woman aged 18-29 years with Graves' hyperthyroidism. This chain connects TRBV2 to TRBJ2-4; tentatively, D is TRBD1 (5 bases). CDR3 DNA: TGTGCCAGCAGTCCCTCCACCAGGGCATGGGCCAAAAACATTCAGTACTTC. Its protein product is CASSPSTRAWAKNIQYF.